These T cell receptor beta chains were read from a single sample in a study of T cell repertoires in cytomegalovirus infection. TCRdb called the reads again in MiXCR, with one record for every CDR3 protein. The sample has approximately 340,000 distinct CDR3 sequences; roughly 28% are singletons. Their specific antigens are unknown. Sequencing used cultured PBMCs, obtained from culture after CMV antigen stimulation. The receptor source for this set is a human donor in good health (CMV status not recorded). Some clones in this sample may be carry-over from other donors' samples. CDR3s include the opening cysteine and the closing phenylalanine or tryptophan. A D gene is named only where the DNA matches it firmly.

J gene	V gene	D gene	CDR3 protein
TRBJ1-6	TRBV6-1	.	CASSEDSRTNSPLHF
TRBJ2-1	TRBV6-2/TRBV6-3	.	CASSYSPNSNEQFF
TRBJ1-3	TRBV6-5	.	CPRGTGNTIYF
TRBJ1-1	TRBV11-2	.	CASMTFGGTEAFF
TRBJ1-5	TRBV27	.	CASRHQPQHF
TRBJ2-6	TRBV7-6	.	CASSLWTSPGANVLTF
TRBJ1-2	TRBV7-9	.	CASTLIRPEWGYGYTF
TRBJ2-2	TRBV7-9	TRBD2	CASSLFELADPTGELFF
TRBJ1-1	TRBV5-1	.	CASSLALEVGTEAFF
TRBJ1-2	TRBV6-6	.	CASSYSRQAQGGYTF
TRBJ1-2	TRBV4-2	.	CASSPGASNYGYTF